This entry features one T cell receptor (beta chain) sequence. The sample originates from a study of blood T cell repertoires in COVID-19. In the study overall: From T cells, B-cell-depleted T cells, or PBMCs came the material, which was cDNA or gDNA.

Two negative PCRs, clearance, or symptom resolution had been documented for recovered Cohort 3 donors. In the original workflow: Reference gene primer amplification yielded estimated nucleated cell counts. Sequenced by immunoSEQ multiplex PCR; TCRdb stores in-frame clones only, minus some. Clone size and the V and J calls come from that table; the DNA yielded D and trimming. The repertoire holds roughly 150,000 clones, with approximately 80% as singletons. Trimming took 6 bases from V and 0 from J; bases not matched to a gene: 6. This CDR3 is 15 amino acids long. Germline CDR1 is SGDLS and CDR2 is YYNGEE.

The TCR sequence derives from a woman aged 55-75 years who had recovered from COVID-19. The rearrangement uses TRBV9 and TRBJ1-3; 7 positions agree with TRBD1. The sample comprised PBMCs or T cells enriched from blood (not recorded which). The CDR3 loop reads CASKRGDSSGNTIYF. Written as DNA, the CDR3 is TGTGCCAGCAAAAGGGGGGACAGCTCTGGAAACACCATATATTTT.